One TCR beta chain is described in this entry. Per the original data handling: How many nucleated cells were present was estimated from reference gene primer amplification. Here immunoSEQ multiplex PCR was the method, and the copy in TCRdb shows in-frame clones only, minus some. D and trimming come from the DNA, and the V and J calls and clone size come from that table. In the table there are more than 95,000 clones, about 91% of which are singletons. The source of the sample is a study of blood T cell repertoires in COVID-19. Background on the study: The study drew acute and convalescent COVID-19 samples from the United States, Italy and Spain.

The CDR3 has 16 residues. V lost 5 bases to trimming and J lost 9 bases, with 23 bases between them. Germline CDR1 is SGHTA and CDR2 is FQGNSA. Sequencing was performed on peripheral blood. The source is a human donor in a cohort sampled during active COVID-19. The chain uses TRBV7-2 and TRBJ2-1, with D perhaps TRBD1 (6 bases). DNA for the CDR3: TGTGCCAGCAGCCCCCAATCCGGGACACCAGGAGGTGAGCAGTTCTTC. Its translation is CASSPQSGTPGGEQFF.